One and the same sample provided the 16 T cell receptor beta chains below, sequenced in a study of blood T cell repertoires in COVID-19. Sequencing was performed with immunoSEQ multiplex PCR; in TCRdb, only in-frame clones are kept and a portion is missing. The table has 200,000 to 250,000 clones, about 85% seen once. Material for sequencing was peripheral blood. The receptors were sampled from a woman over 75 with COVID-19, enrolled during active disease.

This chain joins TRBV7-2 and TRBJ1-4; TRBD1 matches 8 bases. Trimming took 5 bases from V and 7 from J; bases not matched to a gene: 9. The CDR3 contains 15 residues. Looked up from germline, CDR1 is SGHTA and CDR2 is FQGNSA. The CDR3 bases are TGTGCCAGCAGCCCAGGACAGGGTGTAGGTGAAAAACTGTTTTTT. This gives the protein CASSPGQGVGEKLFF. The whole variable domain, filled in from reference TRBV7-2 and TRBJ1-4, reads GAGVSQSPSNKVTEKGKDVELRCDPISGHTALYWYRQSLGQGLEFLIYFQGNSAPDKSGLPSDRFSAERTGGSVSTLTIQRTQQEDSAVYLCASSPGQGVGEKLFFGSGTQLSVL.

The V call is TRBV10-3, the J call TRBJ2-7; D perhaps matches TRBD1 (5 bases). Germline V CDR1 and CDR2: ENHRY, SYGVKD. The CDR3 contains 13 residues. Trimming took 4 bases from V and 6 from J, leaving 13 bases between them. The CDR3 protein is CAISVGANFEQYF. DNA for the CDR3: TGTGCCATCAGTGTTGGGGCAAACTTCGAGCAGTACTTC.

The gene calls are TRBV6-5 and TRBJ2-7, with 8 bases aligning to TRBD1. The CDR3 is 14 residues long. Unmatched junction bases numbered 6, after V lost 2 bases and J lost 6 bases. Germline V gene lookup returns CDR1 MNHEY and CDR2 SVGAGI. CDR3 coding DNA: TGTGCCAGCAGTTACGGCAGGGGGCCGATCGAGCAGTACTTC. It yields the protein CASSYGRGPIEQYF.

This clone is a singleton in its sample. V is TRBV10-2 and J is TRBJ1-1; tentatively, D is TRBD1 (5 bases). This CDR3 region has 14 residues. V was cut by 7 bases and J by 1 base, with 13 bases left in between. CDR1 is WSHSY and CDR2 is SAAADI in the germline V gene. This CDR3 is CASILTQGNTEAFF. The CDR3 DNA reads TGCGCCAGCATTTTGACTCAGGGGAACACTGAAGCTTTCTTT.

The chain joins TRBV27 to TRBJ1-2; TRBD1 is a possible D gene (5 bases). In germline, CDR1 is MNHEY, CDR2 SMNVEV (reference sequence). With 6 bases removed from V and 5 bases from J, the gap between germline ends came to 13 bases. The CDR3 loop spans 13 amino acids. The CDR3, as DNA: TGTGCCAGCAGCGGACGCGGGGGTTATGGCTACACCTTC. This encodes CASSGRGGYGYTF.

The chain couples TRBV5-4 to TRBJ2-3; 9 nucleotides match TRBD1. The CDR3 contains 13 residues. Germline V gene lookup returns CDR1 SGHNT and CDR2 YYREEE (reference sequence). Unmatched junction bases numbered 2, after V lost 6 bases and J lost 3 bases. The DNA of the CDR3 is TGTGCCAGCACCGGGACAGGGACAGATACGCAGTATTTT. This codes for CASTGTGTDTQYF. Combining the CDR3 with reference TRBV5-4 and TRBJ2-3 gives the whole variable domain ETGVTQSPTHLIKTRGQQVTLRCSSQSGHNTVSWYQQALGQGPQFIFQYYREEENGRGNFPPRFSGLQFPNYSSELNVNALELDDSALYLCASTGTGTDTQYFGPGTRLTVL.

The J gene is TRBJ1-4, the V gene TRBV18; D not certain. V was clipped by 3 bases and J by 8 bases, with 16 bases between them. Germline assignment: CDR1 KGHSH and CDR2 LQKENI. The CDR3 runs 15 residues. The CDR3 spells CASSPGLSSKEKLFF. The CDR3 nucleotides read TGTGCCAGCTCACCTGGCCTCTCCTCGAAGGAAAAACTGTTTTTT.

CDR3 loop: CASSQSRGGVGTDTQYF. The DNA of the CDR3 is TGTGCCAGCAGCCAATCCCGGGGGGGCGTAGGCACAGATACGCAGTATTTT. The rearrangement uses TRBV3-1 (or the pseudogene TRBV3-2) and TRBJ2-3; TRBD2 matches at 8 bases. The CDR3 spans 17 residues. Germline V gene data show CDR1 as LGHDT and CDR2 as YNNKEL (reference sequence). The V segment lost 2 bases and the J segment 1 base; nucleotides outside the gene matches: 8.

The J gene is TRBJ2-5, the V gene TRBV3-1 (or the pseudogene TRBV3-2); 8 bases are shared with TRBD1. Germline trimming cut 4 bases from V and 1 base from J; bases unmatched to any gene: 2. CDR3 length equals 14 residues. Per the germline V gene, CDR1 is LGHDT and CDR2 is YNNKEL (reference sequence). CDR3 DNA sequence: TGTGCCAGCAGCCCGGACAGGGTCCAAGAGACCCAGTACTTC. Amino acid sequence: CASSPDRVQETQYF.

In this sample, this clone turned up a few times. The V gene is TRBV5-1, the J gene TRBJ2-7; D is possibly TRBD1 (6 bases). CDR1 is SGHRS and CDR2 is YFSETQ in the germline V gene. The CDR3 extends over 14 amino acids. Trimming pared 3 bases from V and 5 bases from J, leaving 15 bases between. The CDR3 protein is CASSSTGQRHEQYF. The CDR3 DNA sequence: TGCGCCAGCAGCTCCACGGGACAAAGGCACGAGCAGTACTTC.

This clone was counted a single time. The chain joins TRBV5-8 to TRBJ1-4, with D possibly being TRBD1 (5 bases). CDR1 is SGHTS and CDR2 is YDEGEE in the germline V gene. Trimming took off 3 bases at V and 5 bases at J, with 14 bases between the two ends. CDR3 length: 15 residues. CDR3 DNA sequence: TGTGCCAGCAGCTGGGGACCCGGAGGGAATGAAAAACTGTTTTTT. Translation gives CASSWGPGGNEKLFF.

The chain joins TRBV6-5 to TRBJ2-7, with 9 bases fitting TRBD1. From germline, CDR1 is MNHEY and CDR2 SVGAGI. The CDR3 has 12 amino acids. CDR3 protein: CSTGGNRYEQYV. The CDR3 bases are TGTTCTACAGGGGGCAACCGCTACGAGCAGTACGTC.

This clone was detected only once. The chain employs TRBV11-2 and TRBJ1-2; 7 bases align to TRBD1. The germline CDR1 and CDR2 sequences are SGHAT and FQNNGV. The CDR3 is made up of 14 amino acids. V lost 1 base, J lost 4 bases, and 3 bases stayed unmatched. For the CDR3, the DNA is TGTGCCAGCAGCTTAGGCCCAGGGGGCTATGGCTACACCTTC. Its protein is CASSLGPGGYGYTF.

The rearrangement joins TRBV3-1 (or the pseudogene TRBV3-2) to TRBJ1-5; no definite D call. CDR3 length equals 14 residues. V was cut by 1 base and J by 1 base, with 5 bases left in between. Germline values: CDR1 LGHDT, CDR2 YNNKEL (reference sequence). CDR3 coding DNA: TGTGCCAGCAGCCAAGGGCAGAGCAATCAGCCCCAGCATTTT. Translating gives CASSQGQSNQPQHF.

The CDR3 DNA sequence: TGTGCCTGGAGATTAGGGGCAGGGGGGAACAATGAGCAGTTCTTC. It is translated as CAWRLGAGGNNEQFF. The chain uses TRBV30 and TRBJ2-1, with D possibly being TRBD1 (7 bases). This CDR3 spans 15 amino acids. Trimming took 3 bases from V and 5 from J, leaving 17 bases between them. CDR1 is GTSNPN, CDR2 SVGIG, per germline (reference sequence). The full variable domain, rest sourced from reference TRBV30 and TRBJ2-1, is SQTIHQWPATLVQPVGSPLSLECTVEGTSNPNLYWYRQAAGRGLQLLFYSVGIGQISSEVPQNLSASRPQDRQFILSSKKLLLSDSGFYLCAWRLGAGGNNEQFFGPGTRLTVL.

The chain recombines TRBV6-5 with TRBJ2-5, with 9 bases fitting TRBD2. The germline V gene has CDR1 MNHEY and CDR2 SVGAGI. This CDR3 contains 11 residues. The V gene end was trimmed by 9 bases and the J gene end by 4 bases; junction bases not matched to a gene: 0. Here the CDR3 DNA reads TGTGCCAGTAGCGGGGGAGAGACCCAGTACTTC. It yields the protein CASSGGETQYF.